This T cell receptor beta chain was obtained from a study of post-analysis software for immune sequencing data. Turning to the study itself: The study covered relapsing-remitting, secondary progressive and progressive-relapsing courses of multiple sclerosis. Notes on the study in general: A significant reduction in normalized Chao1 diversity was observed in multiple sclerosis patients versus controls. When patients were compared with controls, four to six TRBV segments were more frequent, TRBV5-6, TRBV5-1 and TRBV20-1 among them. Strong co-clustering by F measure was seen for same-batch samples.

V was clipped by 2 bases and J by 6 bases, with 20 bases between them. The CDR3 runs 16 residues. CDR1 and CDR2 from the germline V gene are MNHEY and SVGAGI. TCR beta cDNA libraries included unique molecular identifiers. TCRdb processed the PCR reads anew with MiXCR; each CDR3 protein has one entry. The table shows 650,000 to 850,000 distinct CDR3 sequences, with approximately 44% occurring only once. This clonotype was seen a few times. The antigen is undetermined. The V gene is TRBV6-5, the J gene TRBJ2-7, with D perhaps being TRBD1 or TRBD2 (5 bases each). The specimen sequenced was blood. This TCR was recovered from a girl aged 10 to 17 with multiple sclerosis. In DNA, the CDR3 is TGTGCCAGCAGTTACGCACACGGGACCTCACGCCGCGAGCAGTACTTC. Translation gives CASSYAHGTSRREQYF.